This T cell receptor beta chain was recorded in a study of shared clonotypes between healthy human individuals. Study-level points and caveats: Naive CD4 clonotypes overlapped across a handful of donors at approximately 5%. Clonotypes not shared had lower generation probabilities than those common to all four donors.

A remark on this clone: Its specificity is not known.

CD4+ cells were split into CD45RA+ naive and CD45RA-negative memory subsets. On sorted subsets, replicate PCRs used roughly 190 ng DNA, or approximately 33,000 T cell genomes. The repertoire was sequenced with immunoSEQ multiplex PCR; TCRdb's copy has only in-frame clones and lacks some. The sample lists millions of clones; over 85% were seen once. Germline CDR1 is SNHLY and CDR2 is FYNNEI. The CDR3 length is 13 residues. The V end was cut by 5 bases, the J end by 6 bases, with 11 bases between. The TCR sequence derives from a man between 18 and 29 years old in good health. Some clones in this sample may be carry-over from other donors' samples. J is TRBJ1-5 and V is TRBV2, with D unresolved. Sample: naive CD4+ T cells from PBMCs. Subset defined: CD45RA+ positively selected. The CDR3 region has the DNA TGTGCCAGCAGTTTCTTCTTGGGTCAGCCCCAGCATTTT. It codes for CASSFFLGQPQHF.